The rows below give T cell receptor beta chains drawn from one sample of a study of Tregs in tolerant kidney transplant recipients. The protocol was immunoSEQ multiplex PCR, while the TCRdb copy is restricted to in-frame clones and leaves out a portion. The sample carries tens of thousands of clones, roughly 89% recorded once. Specimen: Tregs from blood. The receptors come from a human donor in good health. Both conserved end residues are part of each CDR3. A D gene is named only where the DNA matches it firmly. The size field is filled for only some rows; it gives once, few, many or a size class.

TRBV18	NA	TRBJ1-2	NA	CASSPESGLAGYGYTF	TGTGCCAGCTCACCGGAGTCGGGGCTTGCGGGCTATGGCTACACCTTC
TRBV5-1	NA	TRBJ2-1	NA	CASSLVVLNNEQFF	TGCGCCAGCAGCTTGGTAGTCTTGAACAATGAGCAGTTCTTC
TRBV5-6	NA	TRBJ1-5	NA	CASSLAGISNQPQHF	TGTGCCAGCAGCTTGGCCGGGATTAGTAATCAGCCCCAGCATTTT
TRBV4-1	NA	TRBJ1-5	TRBD1	CASSPRQGSNQPQHF	TGCGCCAGCAGCCCCCGACAGGGTAGCAATCAGCCCCAGCATTTT
TRBV19	NA	TRBJ1-1	NA	CASSSPRQDPEAFF	TGTGCCAGTAGTTCCCCGAGGCAGGACCCTGAAGCTTTCTTT
TRBV4-1	NA	TRBJ1-2	NA	CASSQDMNRRLYGYTF	TGCGCCAGCAGCCAAGATATGAACAGGCGACTTTATGGCTACACCTTC
TRBV18	NA	TRBJ1-1	NA	CASSQGPNTEAFF	TGTGCCAGCTCACAGGGACCGAACACTGAAGCTTTCTTT
TRBV5-1	few	TRBJ2-7	TRBD2	CASSLVGWSGTSQPYEQYF	TGCGCCAGCAGCTTGGTGGGCTGGTCAGGGACTAGCCAGCCCTACGAGCAGTACTTC
TRBV2	NA	TRBJ2-2	TRBD1	CASNQGARGGELFF	TGTGCCAGCAACCAGGGGGCACGGGGCGGGGAGCTGTTTTTT
TRBV7-9	NA	TRBJ1-1	NA	CASSLLGRAEAFF	TGTGCCAGCAGCTTACTGGGGAGGGCTGAAGCTTTCTTT